This T cell receptor (beta chain) is from a study of blood T cell repertoires in COVID-19. Participant age was roughly 18 to 95 years, and participants resided in around 24 US areas. The CDR3 is made up of 15 amino acids. CDR1 KGHSH and CDR2 LQKENI come from the germline V gene. The V and J ends lost 8 bases and 4 bases respectively, with 20 bases between them. Assay used: immunoSEQ multiplex PCR; TCRdb lists only in-frame clones, some missing. The sample has around 250,000 clones; approximately 91% are singletons. The sample taken for sequencing was PBMCs or T cells enriched from blood (not recorded which). The origin of this receptor is a human donor in a cohort exposed to, infected with or recovered from COVID-19 (not recorded which). The donor label of this sample is uncertain. The chain has TRBV18 and TRBJ1-2; tentative D call: TRBD1 (5 bases). CDR3 region: CASITGLGRAYGYTF. CDR3 DNA sequence: TGTGCCAGCATCACAGGCCTTGGACGGGCCTATGGCTACACCTTC.